These 18 T cell receptor beta chains were sequenced from one sample in a study of blood T cell repertoires in COVID-19. TCRdb's copy holds only in-frame clones and misses some; the assay was immunoSEQ multiplex PCR. The sample holds about 87,000 clones; around 86% are singletons and the top ten take 4.5% to 6%. The specimen was peripheral blood. The receptors stem from a woman of 80 years or more with acute or convalescent COVID-19.

The chain recombines TRBV30 with TRBJ1-5; 8 bases agree with TRBD1. Germline assignment: CDR1 GTSNPN and CDR2 SVGIG (reference sequence). The ends lost 2 bases at V and 6 bases at J; junction bases unmatched: 3. This CDR3 contains 13 residues. This CDR3 is CAWSRTGSQPQHF. The CDR3 DNA reads TGTGCCTGGAGTCGGACAGGGAGTCAGCCCCAGCATTTT.

This chain joins TRBV7-9 and TRBJ1-6; 8 bases fit TRBD1. CDR3 length: 14 residues. Trimming removed 7 bases from V and 10 bases from J; junction bases left unmatched: 9. CDR1 is SEHNR and CDR2 is FQNEAQ in the germline V gene (reference sequence). Here the CDR3 reads CASTKDRGVSPLHF. For the CDR3, the DNA is TGTGCCAGCACCAAAGACAGGGGAGTGTCACCCCTCCACTTT.

The chain joins TRBV30 to TRBJ1-1; D ambiguous. CDR1 is GTSNPN and CDR2 is SVGIG in the germline V gene (reference sequence). The CDR3 length is 13 residues. V lost 1 base, J lost 5 bases, and 11 bases lay in between. The CDR3 sequence: CAWSGSLRTEAFF. As DNA, the CDR3 is TGTGCCTGGAGTGGGAGCCTAAGGACTGAAGCTTTCTTT.

The CDR3 protein is CAWSAGRYEQYF. The CDR3, as DNA: TGTGCCTGGAGTGCAGGGCGGTACGAGCAGTACTTC. The rearrangement links TRBV30 to TRBJ2-7; weak D call: TRBD1 (5 bases). V lost 1 base and J 4 bases, leaving 8 bases between the germline ends. CDR1 is GTSNPN, CDR2 SVGIG, per germline (reference sequence). The CDR3 length is 12 residues.

This chain joins TRBV29-1 and TRBJ1-2; D gene unclear. The CDR3 runs to 13 residues. Per the germline V gene, CDR1 is SQVTM and CDR2 is ANQGSEA. Trimming stripped 5 bases from V and 2 bases from J, with 12 bases between. In DNA form, the CDR3 reads TGCAGCGTTCTCCGTGACAAGAACTATGGCTACACCTTC. The encoded protein is CSVLRDKNYGYTF.

The chain couples TRBV7-3 to TRBJ1-5; D might be TRBD1 (5 bases). The V gene lost 5 bases and the J gene lost 2 bases, with 10 bases spanning the gap. This CDR3 spans 14 amino acids. CDR1 is SGHTA, CDR2 FQGTGA, per germline. The CDR3 spells CASSALQGNQPQHF. The CDR3 DNA follows: TGTGCCAGCAGCGCCCTACAGGGCAATCAGCCCCAGCATTTT.

This clone was picked up one time. The chain uses TRBV9 and TRBJ2-2; tentative D call: TRBD2 (5 bases). The germline V gene encodes CDR1 SGDLS and CDR2 YYNGEE. The CDR3 is 14 amino acids. The ends were cut back, 4 bases at V and 4 bases at J, with 11 bases in the middle. Here the CDR3 reads CASSPAVSTGELFF. The CDR3 coding sequence is TGTGCCAGCAGCCCAGCGGTTTCCACCGGGGAGCTGTTTTTT.

This sequence joins TRBV6-2 or TRBV6-3 and TRBJ1-2, with TRBD1 identical over 9 bases. Germline CDR1 and CDR2: MNHEY and SVGEGT. CDR3 length: 15 amino acids. V lost 2 bases to trimming and J lost 6 bases; unmatched junction nucleotides: 7. DNA for the CDR3: TGTGCCAGCAGTTACCATGGACAGGGGAAGAATGGCTACACCTTC. It codes for CASSYHGQGKNGYTF.

The chain recombines TRBV18 with TRBJ2-7; TRBD1 matches 7 bases. The CDR3 is 15 amino acids. Germline V gives CDR1 KGHSH, CDR2 LQKENI. Trimming removed 3 bases from V and 1 base from J; junction bases left unmatched: 6. This CDR3 is CASSPSRDRSYEQYF. In DNA form, the CDR3 reads TGTGCCAGCTCACCTTCGAGGGACAGATCCTACGAGCAGTACTTC.

The CDR3 reads CASSLPGRYEQYF. The CDR3 nucleotides are TGTGCCAGCAGCTTACCTGGGCGCTACGAGCAGTACTTC. The V call is TRBV7-2, the J call TRBJ2-7; D is undetermined. The V gene lost 2 bases and the J gene lost 3 bases, with 8 bases spanning the gap. Germline V gene data show CDR1 as SGHTA and CDR2 as FQGNSA. The CDR3 length is 13 residues.

The chain couples TRBV30 to TRBJ1-1; tentatively, D is TRBD1 (5 bases). Germline V gene data show CDR1 as GTSNPN and CDR2 as SVGIG (reference sequence). With 1 base removed from V and 2 bases from J, the gap between germline ends came to 11 bases. This CDR3 comprises 14 residues. This CDR3 reads CAWSAGHLNTEAFF. The CDR3 coding sequence is TGTGCCTGGAGTGCTGGACACTTAAACACTGAAGCTTTCTTT.

This chain joins TRBV15 and TRBJ2-4; D gene uncertain. The V end lost 6 bases, the J end lost 7 bases, and 10 bases lay between the germline ends. Germline V CDR1 and CDR2: LNHNV, YYDKDF (reference sequence). The CDR3 loop spans 12 amino acids. The CDR3 bases are TGTGCCACCAGGGGCAGGCTGAACATTCAGTACTTC. It encodes CATRGRLNIQYF.

The chain carries TRBV15 and TRBJ1-2, with 9 bases identical to TRBD1. The CDR3 runs to 14 residues. Trimming removed 3 bases from V and 5 bases from J; junction bases left unmatched: 4. Germline CDR1 reads LNHNV; CDR2 reads YYDKDF (reference sequence). The CDR3 DNA follows: TGTGCCACCAGCAGGGACAGGGGCGGGTATGGCTACACCTTC. The encoded protein is CATSRDRGGYGYTF.

V gene TRBV3-1 (or the pseudogene TRBV3-2) combines with J gene TRBJ2-5; a weak D match, TRBD1 (7 bases). The germline V and J ends were trimmed by 2 bases and 5 bases, with 12 bases remaining between them. The germline V gene has CDR1 LGHDT and CDR2 YNNKEL (reference sequence). The CDR3 sequence is 14 residues long. The CDR3 DNA sequence: TGTGCCAGCAGCCAATCATCAGGGGGGGAGACCCAGTACTTC. It yields the protein CASSQSSGGETQYF.

This clone has more than one count but fewer than ten. This chain joins TRBV19 and TRBJ1-5; D is ambiguous. Germline lookup yields CDR1 LNHDA and CDR2 SQIVND (reference sequence). The CDR3 runs to 17 residues. V was trimmed by 4 bases and J by 2 bases, leaving 18 bases between them. CDR3 region: CASSTLLPDSGNQPQHF. CDR3 DNA: TGTGCCAGTAGTACCCTCCTCCCGGACTCAGGCAATCAGCCCCAGCATTTT.

The chain combines TRBV10-3 with TRBJ2-1; 8 bases are a match to TRBD2. The CDR3 is 13 residues long. Germline V CDR1 and CDR2: ENHRY, SYGVKD. V was clipped by 7 bases and J by 8 bases; unmatched bases: 7. The CDR3: CAINPGTRDEQFF. The CDR3 DNA sequence: TGTGCCATCAACCCCGGGACTAGGGATGAGCAGTTCTTC.

The chain carries TRBV12-3 or TRBV12-4 and TRBJ1-2; 8 bases align to TRBD1. The CDR3 has 12 residues. V was clipped by 5 bases and J by 4 bases; unmatched bases: 0. The CDR3 sequence: CASSGQGYGYTF. As DNA, the CDR3 is TGTGCCAGCAGTGGACAGGGCTATGGCTACACCTTC.

The chain recombines TRBV10-2 with TRBJ2-7; D remains ambiguous. The V and J ends lost 8 bases and 4 bases respectively, with 12 bases between them. Germline lookup yields CDR1 WSHSY and CDR2 SAAADI. This CDR3 contains 12 residues. The CDR3 DNA follows: TGCGCCAGCTTCTCAAATCAGTACGAGCAGTACTTC. Translation: CASFSNQYEQYF.